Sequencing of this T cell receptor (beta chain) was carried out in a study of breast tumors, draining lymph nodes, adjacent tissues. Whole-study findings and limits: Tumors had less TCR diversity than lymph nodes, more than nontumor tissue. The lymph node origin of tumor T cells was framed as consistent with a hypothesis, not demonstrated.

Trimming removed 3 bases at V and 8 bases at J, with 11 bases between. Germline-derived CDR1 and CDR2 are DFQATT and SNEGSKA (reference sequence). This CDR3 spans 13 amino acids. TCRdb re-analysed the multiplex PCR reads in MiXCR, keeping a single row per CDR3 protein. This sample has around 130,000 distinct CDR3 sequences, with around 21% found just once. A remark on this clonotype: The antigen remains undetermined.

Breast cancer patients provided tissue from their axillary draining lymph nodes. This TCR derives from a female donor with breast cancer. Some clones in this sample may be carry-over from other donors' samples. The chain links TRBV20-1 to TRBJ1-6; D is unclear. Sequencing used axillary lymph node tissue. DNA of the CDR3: TGCAGTGCTAGGGACTTCGGAGATTCACCCCTCCACTTT. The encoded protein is CSARDFGDSPLHF.